The next 2 T cell receptor beta chains were all read from a single sample in a study of early T cells in non-severe SARS-CoV-2 infection. TCRdb used MiXCR to reprocess the 5' RACE reads, holding one entry per CDR3 protein. The sample gives nearly 110,000 distinct CDR3 sequences, 8.5% to 14% of which show up once; approximately 6.9% is in the top ten. Material for sequencing was whole blood. The receptor source for this set is an adult who was a healthcare worker with PCR-confirmed SARS-CoV-2 infection or an uninfected control (not recorded which).

The table lists this clonotype with a few counts. CDR3 in amino acids: CSARSSGRDGYTF. DNA for the CDR3: TGCAGTGCTAGAAGTTCAGGGCGGGATGGCTACACCTTC. This chain links TRBV20-1 with TRBJ1-2, with a weak D call TRBD1 (5 bases). Germline CDR1 DFQATT, CDR2 SNEGSKA (reference sequence). With 2 bases removed from V and 6 bases from J, the gap between germline ends came to 13 bases. This CDR3 is built from 13 residues.

This clonotype appeared many times. This rearrangement joins TRBV2 to TRBJ2-7; D not certain. The germline V gene has CDR1 SNHLY and CDR2 FYNNEI. The CDR3 totals 14 residues. Trimming removed 7 bases at V and 3 bases at J, with 16 bases between. CDR3 in amino acids: CASNLGPLDYEQYF. In DNA form, the CDR3 reads TGTGCCAGCAATCTCGGCCCTCTCGACTACGAGCAGTACTTC.